This TCR beta chain was sequenced in a study of patients and donors after allogeneic stem cell transplantation. TCRdb re-analysed the RT-PCR reads in MiXCR, keeping a single row per CDR3 protein. The sample includes fewer than 75,000 distinct CDR3 sequences, approximately 26% of them seen just once. Trimming removed 0 bases from V and 6 bases from J; junction bases left unmatched: 4. CDR1 is KGHDR, CDR2 SFDVKD, per germline. The CDR3 extends over 15 amino acids. This clonotype has just a few counts. The specimen was blood, either unsorted or a sorted T cell fraction (not recorded which). This rearrangement joins TRBV24-1 to TRBJ2-1, with 7 bases fitting TRBD2. The clonotype was recovered from a human donor who was either an allogeneic HSCT recipient or a stem cell or donor lymphocyte infusion donor (not recorded which). It is not recorded whose cells these are; they may come from a transplant donor. In nucleotides, the CDR3 is TGTGCCACCAGTGATTTGCGGCGGGAGCTCAATGAGCAGTTCTTC. This codes for CATSDLRRELNEQFF.